Below, one TCR beta chain is given with its context. Its specificity is not known. This sample was included in a study of T cell repertoires in cytomegalovirus infection. Whole-study findings and limits: Within the response measured ex vivo, HLA-C-restricted CMV-specific TCR beta clonotypes were dominant.

The V segment lost 2 bases and the J segment 4 bases; nucleotides outside the gene matches: 1. This CDR3 comprises 14 residues. Per germline, CDR1 KGHDR and CDR2 SFDVKD. TCRdb itself ran the reads through MiXCR, one entry per CDR3 protein. The sample has roughly 720,000 distinct CDR3 sequences, about a third seen once. The sequenced sample was PBMCs. The V and J genes are TRBV24-1 and TRBJ2-1; 7 positions agree with TRBD2. The sequence was collected from a human donor in good health (CMV status not recorded). Some clones in this sample may be carry-over from other donors' samples. The CDR3 sequence: CATSDSGGYNEQFF. CDR3 DNA sequence: TGTGCCACCAGTGATTCCGGGGGGTACAATGAGCAGTTCTTC.